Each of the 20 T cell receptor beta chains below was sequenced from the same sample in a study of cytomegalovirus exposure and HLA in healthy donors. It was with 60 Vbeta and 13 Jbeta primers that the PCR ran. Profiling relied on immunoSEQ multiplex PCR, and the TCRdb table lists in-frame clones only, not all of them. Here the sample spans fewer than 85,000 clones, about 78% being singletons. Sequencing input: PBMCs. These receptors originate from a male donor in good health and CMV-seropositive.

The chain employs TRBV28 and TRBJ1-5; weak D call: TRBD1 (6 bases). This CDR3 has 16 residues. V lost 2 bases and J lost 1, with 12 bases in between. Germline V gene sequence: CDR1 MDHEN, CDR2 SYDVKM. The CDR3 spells CASSLVGHSSNQPQHF. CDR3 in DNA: TGTGCCAGCAGTTTAGTGGGACATTCCAGCAATCAGCCCCAGCATTTT. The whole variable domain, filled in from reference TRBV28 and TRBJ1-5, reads DVKVTQSSRYLVKRTGEKVFLECVQDMDHENMFWYRQDPGLGLRLIYFSYDVKMKEKGDIPEGYSVSREKKERFSLILESASTNQTSMYLCASSLVGHSSNQPQHFGDGTRLSIL.

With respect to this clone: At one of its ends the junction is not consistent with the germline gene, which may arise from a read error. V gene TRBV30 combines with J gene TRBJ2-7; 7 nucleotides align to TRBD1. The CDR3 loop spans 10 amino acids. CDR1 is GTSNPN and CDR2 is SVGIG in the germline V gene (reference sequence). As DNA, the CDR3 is TGTGCCTGGGGCCGGGACAGTCTCAGCTTC. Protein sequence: CAWGRDSLSF.

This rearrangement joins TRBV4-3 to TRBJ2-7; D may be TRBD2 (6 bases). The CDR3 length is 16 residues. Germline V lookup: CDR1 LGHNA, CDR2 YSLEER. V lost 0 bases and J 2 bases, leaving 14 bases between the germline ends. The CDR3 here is CASSQEGVGSPYEQYF. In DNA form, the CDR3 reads TGCGCCAGCAGCCAAGAAGGGGTCGGGAGCCCCTACGAGCAGTACTTC.

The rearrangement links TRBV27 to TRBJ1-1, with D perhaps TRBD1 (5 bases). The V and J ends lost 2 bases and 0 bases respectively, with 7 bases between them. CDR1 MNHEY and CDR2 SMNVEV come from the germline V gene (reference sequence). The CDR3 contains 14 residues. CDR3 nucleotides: TGTGCCAGCAGTTTACGGGGGATGAACACTGAAGCTTTCTTT. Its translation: CASSLRGMNTEAFF.

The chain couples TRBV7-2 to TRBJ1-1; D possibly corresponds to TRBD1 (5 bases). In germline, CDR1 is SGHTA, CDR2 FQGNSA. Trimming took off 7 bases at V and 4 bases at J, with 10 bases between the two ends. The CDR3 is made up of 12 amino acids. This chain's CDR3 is CASNKQGTEAFF. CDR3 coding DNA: TGTGCCAGCAACAAGCAGGGCACTGAAGCTTTCTTT.

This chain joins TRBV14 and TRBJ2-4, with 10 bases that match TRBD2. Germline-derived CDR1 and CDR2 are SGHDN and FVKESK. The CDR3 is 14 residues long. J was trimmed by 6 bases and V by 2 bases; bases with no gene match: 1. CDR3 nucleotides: TGTGCCAGCAGCCAAACTAGCGGGGTAAACATTCAGTACTTC. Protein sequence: CASSQTSGVNIQYF.

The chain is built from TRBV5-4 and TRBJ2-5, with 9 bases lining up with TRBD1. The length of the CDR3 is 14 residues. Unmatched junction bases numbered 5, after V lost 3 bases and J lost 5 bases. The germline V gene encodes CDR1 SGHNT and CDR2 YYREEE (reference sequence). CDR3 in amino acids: CASSSQGAVETQYF. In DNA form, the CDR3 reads TGTGCCAGCAGCTCACAGGGGGCCGTGGAGACCCAGTACTTC.

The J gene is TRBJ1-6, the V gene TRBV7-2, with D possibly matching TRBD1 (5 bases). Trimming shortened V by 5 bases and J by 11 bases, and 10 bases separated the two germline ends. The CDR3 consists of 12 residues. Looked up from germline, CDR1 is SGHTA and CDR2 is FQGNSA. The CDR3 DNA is TGTGCCAGCAGCCCCGGACACCCACCCCTCCACTTT. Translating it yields CASSPGHPPLHF. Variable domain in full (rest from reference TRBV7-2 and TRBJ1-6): GAGVSQSPSNKVTEKGKDVELRCDPISGHTALYWYRQSLGQGLEFLIYFQGNSAPDKSGLPSDRFSAERTGGSVSTLTIQRTQQEDSAVYLCASSPGHPPLHFGNGTRLTVT.

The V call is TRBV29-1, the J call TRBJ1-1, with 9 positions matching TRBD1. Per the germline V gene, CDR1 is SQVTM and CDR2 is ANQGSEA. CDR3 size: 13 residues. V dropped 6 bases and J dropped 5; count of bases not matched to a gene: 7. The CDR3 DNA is TGCAGCGTCACCGGGACAGGGCGAACTGAAGCTTTCTTT. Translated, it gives CSVTGTGRTEAFF. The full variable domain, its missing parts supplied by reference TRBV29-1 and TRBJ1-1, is SAVISQKPSRDICQRGTSLTIQCQVDSQVTMMFWYRQQPGQSLTLIATANQGSEATYESGFVIDKFPISRPNLTFSTLTVSNMSPEDSSIYLCSVTGTGRTEAFFGQGTRLTVV.

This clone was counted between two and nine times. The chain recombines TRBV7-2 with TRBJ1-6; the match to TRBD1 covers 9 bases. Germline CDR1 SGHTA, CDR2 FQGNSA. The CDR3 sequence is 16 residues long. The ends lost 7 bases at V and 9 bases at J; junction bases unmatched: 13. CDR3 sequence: CASTLLPRTGVSPLHF. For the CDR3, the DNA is TGTGCCAGCACCCTCCTACCGAGGACAGGGGTTTCACCCCTCCACTTT.

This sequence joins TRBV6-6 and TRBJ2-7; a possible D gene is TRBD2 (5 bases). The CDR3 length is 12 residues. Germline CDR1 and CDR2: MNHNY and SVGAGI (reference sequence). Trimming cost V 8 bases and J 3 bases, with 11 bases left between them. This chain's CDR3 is CASEGYNYEQYF. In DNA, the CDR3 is TGTGCCAGCGAGGGCTACAACTACGAGCAGTACTTC.

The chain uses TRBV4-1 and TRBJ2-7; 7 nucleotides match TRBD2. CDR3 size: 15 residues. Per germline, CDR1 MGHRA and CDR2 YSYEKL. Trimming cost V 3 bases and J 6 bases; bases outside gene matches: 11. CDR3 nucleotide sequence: TGCGCCAGCAGCCACGTTGGGAGGGCTCGGCTCGAGCAGTACTTC. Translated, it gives CASSHVGRARLEQYF.

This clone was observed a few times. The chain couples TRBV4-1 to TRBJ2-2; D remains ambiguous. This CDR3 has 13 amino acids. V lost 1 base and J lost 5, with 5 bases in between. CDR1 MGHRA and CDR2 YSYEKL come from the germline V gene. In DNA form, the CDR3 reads TGCGCCAGCAGCCAAGGTCCTACCGGGGAGCTGTTTTTT. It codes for CASSQGPTGELFF.

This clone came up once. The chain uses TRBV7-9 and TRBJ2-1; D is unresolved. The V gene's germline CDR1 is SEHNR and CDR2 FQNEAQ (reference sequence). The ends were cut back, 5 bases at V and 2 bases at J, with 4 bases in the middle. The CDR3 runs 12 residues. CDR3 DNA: TGTGCCAGCAGCCTACCCTACAATGAGCAGTTCTTC. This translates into CASSLPYNEQFF.

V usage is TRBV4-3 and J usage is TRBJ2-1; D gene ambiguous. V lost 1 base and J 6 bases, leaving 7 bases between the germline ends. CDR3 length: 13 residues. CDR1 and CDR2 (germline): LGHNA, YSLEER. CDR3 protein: CASSQGQFNEQFF. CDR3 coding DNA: TGCGCCAGCAGCCAAGGGCAGTTCAATGAGCAGTTCTTC.

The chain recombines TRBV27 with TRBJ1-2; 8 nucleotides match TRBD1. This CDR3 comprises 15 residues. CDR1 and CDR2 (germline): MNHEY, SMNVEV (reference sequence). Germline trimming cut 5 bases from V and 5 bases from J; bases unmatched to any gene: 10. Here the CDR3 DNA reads TGTGCCAGCAGTAGAGGCAGGGGGCTGGGTTATGGCTACACCTTC. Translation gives CASSRGRGLGYGYTF.

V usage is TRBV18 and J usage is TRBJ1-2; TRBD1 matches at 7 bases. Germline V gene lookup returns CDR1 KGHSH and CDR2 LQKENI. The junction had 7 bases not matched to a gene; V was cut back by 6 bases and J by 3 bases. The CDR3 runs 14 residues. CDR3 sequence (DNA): TGTGCCAGCTCTGATGCCAGGGGGTACTATGGCTACACCTTC. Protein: CASSDARGYYGYTF. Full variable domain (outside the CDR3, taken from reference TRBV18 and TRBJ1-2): NAGVMQNPRHLVRRRGQEARLRCSPMKGHSHVYWYRQLPEEGLKFMVYLQKENIIDESGMPKERFSAEFPKEGPSILRIQQVVRGDSAAYFCASSDARGYYGYTFGSGTRLTVV.

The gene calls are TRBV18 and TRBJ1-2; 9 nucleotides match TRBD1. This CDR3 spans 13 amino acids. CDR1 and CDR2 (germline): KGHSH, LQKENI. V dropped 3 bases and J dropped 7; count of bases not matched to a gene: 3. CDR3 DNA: TGTGCCAGCTCACCTCCGGACAGGGGTGGCTACACCTTC. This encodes CASSPPDRGGYTF.

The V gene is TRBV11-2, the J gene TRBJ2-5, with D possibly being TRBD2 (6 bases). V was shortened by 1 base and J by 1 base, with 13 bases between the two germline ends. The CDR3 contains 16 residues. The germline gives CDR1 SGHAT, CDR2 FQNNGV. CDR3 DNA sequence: TGTGCCAGCAGCTTAGGGTGGGGGGACTTCCAAGAGACCCAGTACTTC. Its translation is CASSLGWGDFQETQYF.

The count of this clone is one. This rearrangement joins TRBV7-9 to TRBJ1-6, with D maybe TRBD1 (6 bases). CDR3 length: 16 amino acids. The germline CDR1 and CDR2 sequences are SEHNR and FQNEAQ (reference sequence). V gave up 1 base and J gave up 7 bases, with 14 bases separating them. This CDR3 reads CASSLVTGQNNSPLHF. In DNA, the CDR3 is TGTGCCAGCAGCTTAGTAACAGGACAGAACAATTCACCCCTCCACTTT.